This TCR beta chain was identified during a study of radiation and T cells in renal cell carcinoma. Overall study findings and caveats: Top tumor clonotypes rose in blood 2 weeks post-radiation, then contracted. Without pretreatment biopsies, baseline tumor clonotype presence was undetermined.

The CDR3 contains 14 residues. Germline CDR1 SGHKS, CDR2 YYEKEE (reference sequence). V lost 5 bases and J 3 bases, leaving 12 bases between the germline ends. About this clone itself: The antigen is not known.

TCRdb keeps only in-frame clones here, not all; method: immunoSEQ multiplex PCR. The profile shows around 170,000 clones, about 88% of them singletons. As to time point: blood 4 weeks post-SBRT, at nephrectomy. Treatment reported: 15 Gy SBRT to primary tumor, nephrectomy 4 weeks later. Sample: blood, taken from a patient whose treatment included radiotherapy and nephrectomy. The chain carries TRBV5-5 and TRBJ1-3, with D maybe TRBD1 (6 bases). This clonotype was sampled from a woman aged 50 to 60 with renal cell carcinoma. This chain's CDR3 is CASSGGRDGNTIYF. The CDR3 nucleotides read TGTGCCAGCAGTGGGGGCAGGGATGGAAACACCATATATTTT.